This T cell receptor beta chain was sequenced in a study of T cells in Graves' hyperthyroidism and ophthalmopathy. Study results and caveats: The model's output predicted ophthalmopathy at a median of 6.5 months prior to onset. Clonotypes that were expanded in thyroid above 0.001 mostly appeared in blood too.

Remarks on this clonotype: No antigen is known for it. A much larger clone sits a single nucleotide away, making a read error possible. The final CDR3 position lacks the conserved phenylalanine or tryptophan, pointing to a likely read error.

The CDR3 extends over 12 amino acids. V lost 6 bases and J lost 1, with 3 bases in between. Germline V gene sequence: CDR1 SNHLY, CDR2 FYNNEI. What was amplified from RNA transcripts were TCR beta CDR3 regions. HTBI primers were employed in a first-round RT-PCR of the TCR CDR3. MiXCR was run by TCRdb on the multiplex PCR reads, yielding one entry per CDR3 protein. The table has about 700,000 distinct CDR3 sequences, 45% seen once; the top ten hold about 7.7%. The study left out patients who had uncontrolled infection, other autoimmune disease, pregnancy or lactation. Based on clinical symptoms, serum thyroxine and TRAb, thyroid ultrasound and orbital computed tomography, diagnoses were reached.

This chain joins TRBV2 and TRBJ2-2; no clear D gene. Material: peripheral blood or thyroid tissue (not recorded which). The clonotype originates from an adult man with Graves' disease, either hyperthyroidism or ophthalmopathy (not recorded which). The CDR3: CASSWNTGELFL. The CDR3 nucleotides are TGTGCCAGCAGCTGGAACACCGGGGAGCTGTTTCTT.